The sample holds a few counts of the clone carrying this T cell receptor (beta chain). The ends lost 1 base at V and 2 bases at J; junction bases unmatched: 7. Germline V gene lookup returns CDR1 MNHNS and CDR2 SASEGT. CDR3 length equals 16 residues. The data were obtained in a study of blood T cell repertoires in COVID-19. Produced via immunoSEQ multiplex PCR; TCRdb's table is partial and in-frame only. The table has more than 250,000 clones, approximately 86% seen once. The gene calls are TRBV6-1 and TRBJ1-1, with 7 bases fitting TRBD1. Sequencing was performed on PBMCs or T cells enriched from blood (not recorded which). The sequence was obtained from a woman between 18 and 29 years old who had recovered from COVID-19. The DNA of the CDR3 is TGTGCCAGCAGTGAAGTGCCGACAGGGCAAAACACTGAAGCTTTCTTT. It yields the protein CASSEVPTGQNTEAFF.